This T cell receptor beta chain was profiled in a study of blood T cell repertoires in COVID-19. The germline CDR1 and CDR2 sequences are MGHDK and SYGVNS. This CDR3 has 16 residues. V lost 1 base and J 7 bases, leaving 14 bases between the germline ends. Clones were read by immunoSEQ multiplex PCR, and TCRdb kept only the in-frame ones, dropping some. Of 150,000 to 180,000 clones in the sample, nearly 80% were seen once. This chain uses TRBV25-1 with TRBJ1-6; no firm D call. Sequencing was done on a sample of peripheral blood. This clonotype was obtained from a man older than 75 with acute or convalescent COVID-19. Here the CDR3 reads CASSEFGGRSNSPLHF. CDR3 nucleotides: TGTGCCAGCAGTGAATTTGGAGGCAGGAGCAATTCACCCCTCCACTTT.